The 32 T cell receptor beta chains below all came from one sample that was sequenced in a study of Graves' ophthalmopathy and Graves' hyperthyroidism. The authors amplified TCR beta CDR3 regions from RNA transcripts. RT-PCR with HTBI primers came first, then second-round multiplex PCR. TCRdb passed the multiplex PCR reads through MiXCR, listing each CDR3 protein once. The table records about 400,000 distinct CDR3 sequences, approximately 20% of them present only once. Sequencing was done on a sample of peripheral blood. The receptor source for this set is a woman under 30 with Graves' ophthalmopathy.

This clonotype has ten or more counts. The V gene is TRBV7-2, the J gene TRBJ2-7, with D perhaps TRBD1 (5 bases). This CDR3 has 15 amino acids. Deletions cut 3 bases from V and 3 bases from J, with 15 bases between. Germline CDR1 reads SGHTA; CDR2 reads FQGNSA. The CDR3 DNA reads TGTGCCAGCAGCTTGGACCGACAGATTATCTACGAGCAGTACTTC. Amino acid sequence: CASSLDRQIIYEQYF.

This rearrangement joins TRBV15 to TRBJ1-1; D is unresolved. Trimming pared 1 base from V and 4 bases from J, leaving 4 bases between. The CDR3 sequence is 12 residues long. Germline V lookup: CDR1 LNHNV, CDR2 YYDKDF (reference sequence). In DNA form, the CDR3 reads TGTGCCACCAGCAGAGGTTTCACTGAAGCTTTCTTT. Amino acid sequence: CATSRGFTEAFF.

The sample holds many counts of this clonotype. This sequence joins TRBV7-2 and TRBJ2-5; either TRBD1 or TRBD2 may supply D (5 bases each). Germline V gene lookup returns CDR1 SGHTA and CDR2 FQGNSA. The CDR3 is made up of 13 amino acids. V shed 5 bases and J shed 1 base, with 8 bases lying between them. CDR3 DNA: TGTGCCAGCAGCCTGGGACCCCAAGAGACCCAGTACTTC. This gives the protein CASSLGPQETQYF.

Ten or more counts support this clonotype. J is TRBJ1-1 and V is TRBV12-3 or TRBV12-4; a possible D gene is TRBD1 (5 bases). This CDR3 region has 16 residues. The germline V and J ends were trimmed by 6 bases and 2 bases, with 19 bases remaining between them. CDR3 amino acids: CASSPGGFRVNTEAFF. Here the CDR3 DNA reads TGTGCCAGCAGCCCGGGGGGGTTTCGGGTCAACACTGAAGCTTTCTTT.

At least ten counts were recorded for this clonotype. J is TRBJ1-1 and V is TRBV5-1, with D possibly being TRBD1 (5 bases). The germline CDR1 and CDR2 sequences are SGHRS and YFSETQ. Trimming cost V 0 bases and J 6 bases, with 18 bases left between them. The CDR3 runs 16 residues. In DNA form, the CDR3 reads TGCGCCAGCAGCTTGGTGATGGGGGGGTTCAAGGCTGAAGCTTTCTTT. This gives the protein CASSLVMGGFKAEAFF. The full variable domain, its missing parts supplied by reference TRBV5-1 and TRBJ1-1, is KAGVTQTPRYLIKTRGQQVTLSCSPISGHRSVSWYQQTPGQGLQFLFEYFSETQRNKGNFPGRFSGRQFSNSRSEMNVSTLELGDSALYLCASSLVMGGFKAEAFFGQGTRLTVV.

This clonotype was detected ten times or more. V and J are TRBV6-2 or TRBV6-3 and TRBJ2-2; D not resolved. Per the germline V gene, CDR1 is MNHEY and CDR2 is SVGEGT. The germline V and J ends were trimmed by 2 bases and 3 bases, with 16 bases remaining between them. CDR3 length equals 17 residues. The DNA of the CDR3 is TGTGCCAGCAGTTACAAAGGGTCCGGGCCTTACACCGGGGAGCTGTTTTTT. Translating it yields CASSYKGSGPYTGELFF.

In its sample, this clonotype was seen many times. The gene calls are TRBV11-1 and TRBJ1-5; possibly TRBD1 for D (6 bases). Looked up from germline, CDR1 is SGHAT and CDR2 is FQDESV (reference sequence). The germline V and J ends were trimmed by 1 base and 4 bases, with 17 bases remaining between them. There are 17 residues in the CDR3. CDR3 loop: CASSLGGPGQGNQPQHF. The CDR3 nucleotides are TGTGCCAGCAGCTTAGGGGGCCCGGGACAAGGGAATCAGCCCCAGCATTTT. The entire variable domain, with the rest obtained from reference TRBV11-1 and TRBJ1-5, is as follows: EAEVAQSPRYKITEKSQAVAFWCDPISGHATLYWYRQILGQGPELLVQFQDESVVDDSQLPKDRFSAERLKGVDSTLKIQPAELGDSAMYLCASSLGGPGQGNQPQHFGDGTRLSIL.

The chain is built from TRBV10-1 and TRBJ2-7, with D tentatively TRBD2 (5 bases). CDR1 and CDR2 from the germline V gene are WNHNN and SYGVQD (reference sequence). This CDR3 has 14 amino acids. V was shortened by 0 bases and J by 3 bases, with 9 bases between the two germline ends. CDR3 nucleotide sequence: TGCGCCAGCAGTGAGTCGGTGGGAGACTACGAGCAGTACTTC. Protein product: CASSESVGDYEQYF.

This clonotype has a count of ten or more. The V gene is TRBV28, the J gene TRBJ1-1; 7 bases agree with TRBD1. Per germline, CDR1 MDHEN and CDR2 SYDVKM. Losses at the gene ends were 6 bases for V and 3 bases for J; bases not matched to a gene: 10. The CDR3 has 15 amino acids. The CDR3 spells CASRTRVGGYTEAFF. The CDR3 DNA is TGTGCCAGCAGAACTAGGGTAGGGGGCTACACTGAAGCTTTCTTT.

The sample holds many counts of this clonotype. The CDR3, as DNA: TGTGCCAGCAGCTCGCCGACTGATGCGACGTACTTC. Translation gives CASSSPTDATYF. J is TRBJ2-5 and V is TRBV7-9; D gene uncertain. The length of the CDR3 is 12 residues. V was cut by 4 bases and J by 13 bases, with 16 bases left in between. Germline V CDR1 and CDR2: SEHNR, FQNEAQ (reference sequence).

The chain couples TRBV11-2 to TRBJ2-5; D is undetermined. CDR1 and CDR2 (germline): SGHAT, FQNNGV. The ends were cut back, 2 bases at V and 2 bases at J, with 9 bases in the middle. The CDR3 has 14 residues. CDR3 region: CASSLSPVQETQYF. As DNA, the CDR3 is TGTGCCAGCAGCTTAAGTCCAGTTCAAGAGACCCAGTACTTC.

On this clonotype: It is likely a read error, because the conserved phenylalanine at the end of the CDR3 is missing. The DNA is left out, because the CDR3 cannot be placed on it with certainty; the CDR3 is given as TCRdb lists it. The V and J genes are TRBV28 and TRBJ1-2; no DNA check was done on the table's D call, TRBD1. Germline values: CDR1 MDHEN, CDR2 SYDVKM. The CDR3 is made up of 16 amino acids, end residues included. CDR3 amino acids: CASSLRSGRAIFSSAS.

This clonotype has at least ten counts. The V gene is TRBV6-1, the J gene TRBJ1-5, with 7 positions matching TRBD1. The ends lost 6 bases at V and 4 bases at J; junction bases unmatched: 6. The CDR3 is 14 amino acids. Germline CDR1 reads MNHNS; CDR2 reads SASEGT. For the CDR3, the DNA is TGTGCCAGCAGCCCGGGGACAGCAAATCAGCCCCAGCATTTT. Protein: CASSPGTANQPQHF.

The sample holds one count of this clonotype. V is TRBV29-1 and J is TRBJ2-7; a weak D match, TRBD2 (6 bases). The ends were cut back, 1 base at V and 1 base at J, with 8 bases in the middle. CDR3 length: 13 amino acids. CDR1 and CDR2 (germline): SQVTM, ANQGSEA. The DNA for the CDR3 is TGCAGCGTTGAAGGCGGGGTTTCCTACGAGCAGTACTTC. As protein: CSVEGGVSYEQYF.

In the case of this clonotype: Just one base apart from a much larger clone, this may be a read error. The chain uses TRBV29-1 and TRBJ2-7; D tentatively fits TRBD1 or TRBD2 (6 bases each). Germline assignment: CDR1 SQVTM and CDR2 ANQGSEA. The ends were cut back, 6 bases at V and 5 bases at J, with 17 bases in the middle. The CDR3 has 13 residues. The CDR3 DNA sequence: TGCAGCGTCCGCCTAGGGGGGTCCCACGAGCAGTACTTC. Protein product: CSVRLGGSHEQYF.

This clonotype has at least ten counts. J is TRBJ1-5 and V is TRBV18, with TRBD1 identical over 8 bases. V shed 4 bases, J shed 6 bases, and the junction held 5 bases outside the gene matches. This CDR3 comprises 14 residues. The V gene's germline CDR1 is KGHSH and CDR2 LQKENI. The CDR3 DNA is TGTGCCAGCTCACTGGGACAGGTGACTCAGCCCCAGCATTTT. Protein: CASSLGQVTQPQHF.

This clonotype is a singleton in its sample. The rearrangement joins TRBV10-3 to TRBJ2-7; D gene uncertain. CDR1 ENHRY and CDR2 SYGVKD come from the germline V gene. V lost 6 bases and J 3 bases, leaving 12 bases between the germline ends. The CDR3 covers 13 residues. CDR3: CAIRQSVDYEQYF. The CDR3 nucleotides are TGTGCCATCAGACAGTCCGTAGACTACGAGCAGTACTTC.

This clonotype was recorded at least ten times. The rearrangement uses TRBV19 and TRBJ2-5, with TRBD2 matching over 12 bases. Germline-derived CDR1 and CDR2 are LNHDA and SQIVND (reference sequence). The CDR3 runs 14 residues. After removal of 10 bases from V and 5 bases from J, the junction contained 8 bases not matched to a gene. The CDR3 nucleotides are TGTGCCACCTCTAGCGGGAGGGCCCCCGAGACCCAGTACTTC. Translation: CATSSGRAPETQYF.

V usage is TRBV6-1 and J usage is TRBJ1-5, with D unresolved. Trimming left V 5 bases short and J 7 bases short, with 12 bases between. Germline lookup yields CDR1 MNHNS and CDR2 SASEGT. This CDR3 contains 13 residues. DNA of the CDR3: TGTGCCAGCAGTACGAATACAAGGCAGCCCCAGCATTTT. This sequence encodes CASSTNTRQPQHF.

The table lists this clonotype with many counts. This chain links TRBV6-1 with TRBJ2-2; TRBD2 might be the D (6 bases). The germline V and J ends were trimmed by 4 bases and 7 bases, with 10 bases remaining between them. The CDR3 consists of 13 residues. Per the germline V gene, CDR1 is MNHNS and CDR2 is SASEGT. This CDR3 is CASSAPGSGELFF. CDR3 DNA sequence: TGTGCCAGCAGTGCCCCCGGGAGCGGGGAGCTGTTTTTT.

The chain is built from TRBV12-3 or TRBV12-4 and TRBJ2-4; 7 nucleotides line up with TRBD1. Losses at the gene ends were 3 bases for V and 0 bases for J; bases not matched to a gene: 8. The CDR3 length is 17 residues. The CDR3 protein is CASSFRGQTLAKNIQYF. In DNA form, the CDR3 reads TGTGCCAGCAGTTTTCGGGGACAGACTCTAGCCAAAAACATTCAGTACTTC.

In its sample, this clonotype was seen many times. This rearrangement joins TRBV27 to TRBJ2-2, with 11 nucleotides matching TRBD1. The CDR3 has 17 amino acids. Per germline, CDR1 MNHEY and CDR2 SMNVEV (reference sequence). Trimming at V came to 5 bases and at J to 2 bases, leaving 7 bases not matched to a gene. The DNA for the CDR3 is TGTGCCAGCAGTCCCGGGACAGGGGGATCCAACACCGGGGAGCTGTTTTTT. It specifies CASSPGTGGSNTGELFF.

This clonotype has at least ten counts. CDR3 region: CASLAPSNTGELFF. CDR3 DNA: TGTGCCAGCCTGGCCCCATCGAACACCGGGGAGCTGTTTTTT. This sequence joins TRBV6-1 and TRBJ2-2; unclear D gene. Germline CDR1 is MNHNS and CDR2 is SASEGT. V was cut by 8 bases and J by 0 bases, with 10 bases left in between. The CDR3 extends over 14 amino acids.

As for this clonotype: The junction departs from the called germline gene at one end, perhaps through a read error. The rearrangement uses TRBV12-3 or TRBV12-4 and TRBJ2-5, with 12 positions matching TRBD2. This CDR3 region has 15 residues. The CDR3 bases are TGTGCCAGCAGAAGGACTAGCGGGAATCAAGAGACCCAGTACTTT. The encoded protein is CASRRTSGNQETQYF.

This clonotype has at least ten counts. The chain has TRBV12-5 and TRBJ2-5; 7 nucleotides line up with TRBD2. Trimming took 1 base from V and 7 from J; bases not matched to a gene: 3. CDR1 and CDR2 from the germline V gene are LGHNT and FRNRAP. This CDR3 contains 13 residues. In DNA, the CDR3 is TGTGCTAGTGGTTTGGACGAGCGGGGGACCCAGTACTTC. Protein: CASGLDERGTQYF.

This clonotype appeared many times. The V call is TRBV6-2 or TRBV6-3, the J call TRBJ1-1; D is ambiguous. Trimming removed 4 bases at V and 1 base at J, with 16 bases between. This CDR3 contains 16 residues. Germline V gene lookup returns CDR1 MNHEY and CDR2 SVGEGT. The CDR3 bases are TGTGCCAGCAGTTTCGGCTTCTCCGTCTGGAACACTGAAGCTTTCTTT. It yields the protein CASSFGFSVWNTEAFF.

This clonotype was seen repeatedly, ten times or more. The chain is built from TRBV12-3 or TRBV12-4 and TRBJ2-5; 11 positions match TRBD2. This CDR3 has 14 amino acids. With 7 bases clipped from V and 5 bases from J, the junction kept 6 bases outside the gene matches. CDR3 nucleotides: TGTGCCAGCACCCCAAGACTAGCGGGGGAGACCCAGTACTTC. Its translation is CASTPRLAGETQYF.

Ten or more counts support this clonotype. CDR3 in DNA: TGTGCCAGCAGCCTGAACCGGGCCCCTTTCAATCAGCCCCAGCATTTT. Protein: CASSLNRAPFNQPQHF. The chain has TRBV7-8 and TRBJ1-5; unclear D gene. Between the trimmed V and J ends, which lost 5 bases and 3 bases, there was a span of 17 bases. The length of the CDR3 is 16 residues. Germline CDR1 reads SGHVS; CDR2 reads FQNEAQ. Together with reference TRBV7-8 and TRBJ1-5, the CDR3 gives the full variable domain: GAGVSQSPRYKVAKRGQDVALRCDPISGHVSLFWYQQALGQGPEFLTYFQNEAQLDKSGLPSDRFFAERPEGSVSTLKIQRTQQEDSAVYLCASSLNRAPFNQPQHFGDGTRLSIL.

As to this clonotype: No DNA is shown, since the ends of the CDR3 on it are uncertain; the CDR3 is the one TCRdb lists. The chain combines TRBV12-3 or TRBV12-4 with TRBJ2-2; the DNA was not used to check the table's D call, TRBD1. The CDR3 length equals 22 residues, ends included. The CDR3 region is CASSLTARGEQYFGPGTGELFF.

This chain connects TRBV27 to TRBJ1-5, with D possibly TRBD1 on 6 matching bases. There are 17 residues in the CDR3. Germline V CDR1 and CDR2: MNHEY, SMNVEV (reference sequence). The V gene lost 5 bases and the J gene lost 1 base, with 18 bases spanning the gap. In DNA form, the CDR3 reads TGTGCCAGCAGTCCTCTTGCGGCAGGGGTGAGCAATCAGCCCCAGCATTTT. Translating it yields CASSPLAAGVSNQPQHF.

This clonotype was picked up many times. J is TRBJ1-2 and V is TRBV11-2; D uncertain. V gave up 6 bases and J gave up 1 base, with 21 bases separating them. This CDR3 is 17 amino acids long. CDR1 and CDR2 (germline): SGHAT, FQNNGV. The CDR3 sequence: CASSSPAQGNNNYGYTF. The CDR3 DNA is TGTGCCAGCAGTTCACCCGCCCAAGGAAATAATAACTATGGCTACACCTTC.

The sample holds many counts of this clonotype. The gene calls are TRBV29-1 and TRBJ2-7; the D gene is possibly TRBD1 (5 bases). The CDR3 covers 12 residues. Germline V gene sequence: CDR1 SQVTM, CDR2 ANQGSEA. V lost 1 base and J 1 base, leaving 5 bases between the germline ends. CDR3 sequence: CSVEAGSYEQYF. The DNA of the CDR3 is TGCAGCGTTGAAGCAGGGTCCTACGAGCAGTACTTC.